Each of the 5 T cell receptor beta chains below was sequenced from the same sample in a study of beta chain features in type 1 diabetes. Reverse transcribing all isolated RNA meant expressed TCRB transcripts were sequenced. The table came from immunoSEQ multiplex PCR; TCRdb's copy has only in-frame clones and leaves some out. Counted here are about 140,000 clones, 6.9% occurring once; the ten biggest clones make up more than 1.1%. The sequenced sample was central memory CD4+ T cells from blood. These receptors originate from a woman between 25 and 40 years old in good health.

This clone has more than one count but fewer than ten. The chain combines TRBV6-6 with TRBJ1-2, with a weak D call TRBD1 (5 bases). The ends were cut back, 6 bases at V and 4 bases at J, with 12 bases in the middle. The CDR3 length is 13 residues. Germline CDR1 reads MNHNY; CDR2 reads SVGAGI (reference sequence). The CDR3 loop is CASSPIDSYGYTF. The DNA of the CDR3 is TGTGCCAGCAGCCCTATCGACAGCTATGGCTACACCTTC.

This chain joins TRBV5-1 and TRBJ2-2; 8 nucleotides align to TRBD2. V lost 10 bases, J lost 7 bases, and 15 bases stayed unmatched. The CDR3 covers 15 residues. Looked up from germline, CDR1 is SGHRS and CDR2 is YFSETQ. CDR3 nucleotides: TGCGCCTCATTGGAGGTGGCGGGAGGTAACGGGGAGCTGTTTTTT. Encoded protein: CASLEVAGGNGELFF.

The chain carries TRBV7-2 and TRBJ2-2; TRBD2 matches at 8 bases. The germline V gene has CDR1 SGHTA and CDR2 FQGNSA. The CDR3 has 14 residues. Trimming cost V 1 base and J 8 bases; bases outside gene matches: 3. The CDR3 is CASSLDGGRGELFF. The CDR3 coding sequence is TGTGCCAGCAGCTTAGACGGCGGGAGGGGGGAGCTGTTTTTT.

There are a few counts of this clone. The rearrangement uses TRBV5-4 and TRBJ1-2, with D tentatively TRBD1 (6 bases). Per the germline V gene, CDR1 is SGHNT and CDR2 is YYREEE (reference sequence). Trimming shortened V by 2 bases and J by 2 bases, and 7 bases separated the two germline ends. This CDR3 is 13 amino acids long. The CDR3 loop reads CASSLGGNYGYTF. In DNA, the CDR3 is TGTGCCAGCAGCTTAGGGGGAAACTATGGCTACACCTTC.

The chain combines TRBV19 with TRBJ1-5; 7 nucleotides agree with TRBD1. The germline V gene has CDR1 LNHDA and CDR2 SQIVND (reference sequence). With V trimmed by 5 bases and J by 6 bases, 10 bases remained unmatched. CDR3 size: 15 residues. The CDR3 region is CASSGGTAGAQPQHF. In DNA form, the CDR3 reads TGTGCCAGTAGTGGCGGGACAGCGGGGGCTCAGCCCCAGCATTTT. The full variable domain, with the rest looked up from reference TRBV19 and TRBJ1-5, is DGGITQSPKYLFRKEGQNVTLSCEQNLNHDAMYWYRQDPGQGLRLIYYSQIVNDFQKGDIAEGYSVSREKKESFPLTVTSAQKNPTAFYLCASSGGTAGAQPQHFGDGTRLSIL.